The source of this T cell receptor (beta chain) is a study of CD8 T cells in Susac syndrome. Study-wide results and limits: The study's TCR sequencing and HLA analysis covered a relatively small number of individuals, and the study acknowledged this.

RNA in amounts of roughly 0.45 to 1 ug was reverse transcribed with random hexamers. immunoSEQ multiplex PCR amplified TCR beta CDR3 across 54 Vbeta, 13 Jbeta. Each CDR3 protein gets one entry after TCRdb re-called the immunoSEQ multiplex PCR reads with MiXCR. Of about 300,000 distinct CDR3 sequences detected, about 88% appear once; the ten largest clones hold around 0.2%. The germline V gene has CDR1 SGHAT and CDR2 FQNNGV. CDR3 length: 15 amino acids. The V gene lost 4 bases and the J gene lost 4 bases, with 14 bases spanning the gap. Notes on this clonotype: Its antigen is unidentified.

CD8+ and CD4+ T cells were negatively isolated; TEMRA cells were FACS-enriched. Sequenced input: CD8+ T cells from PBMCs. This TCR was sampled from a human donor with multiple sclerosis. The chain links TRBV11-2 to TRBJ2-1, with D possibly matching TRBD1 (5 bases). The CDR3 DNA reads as TGTGCCAGCAGCTCTAGGGGCGACCGGTACAATGAGCAGTTCTTC. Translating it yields CASSSRGDRYNEQFF.